The clone carrying this TCR beta chain was picked up many times. Its antigen is unidentified. Authors of the study amplified TCR beta CDR3 regions from RNA transcripts. The TCR CDR3 was amplified in a first-round RT-PCR using the HTBI primer set. In TCRdb, the multiplex PCR reads were re-called with MiXCR into one record per CDR3 protein. Found here are roughly 400,000 distinct CDR3 sequences, roughly an eighth of them singletons; the top ten hold around 30%. The record originates from a study of T cells in Graves' hyperthyroidism and ophthalmopathy. Study-wide findings and caveats: Ophthalmopathy was identified by the model a median roughly 6.5 months ahead of onset. Also found in blood were most expanded thyroid clonotypes above 0.001.

The V gene's germline CDR1 is DFQATT and CDR2 SNEGSKA (reference sequence). The CDR3 runs to 15 residues. Unmatched junction bases numbered 8, after V lost 5 bases and J lost 6 bases. The cohort's ophthalmopathy patients, a group with duration under 3 months, had a Clinical Activity Score of at least 3 and a NOSPECS grade of at least 4. Patients were excluded for uncontrolled infection, other autoimmune disease, pregnancy or lactation. The sequencing sample was made of blood. This receptor was obtained from a man aged 45 to 65 with Graves' ophthalmopathy. The chain couples TRBV20-1 to TRBJ2-3, with 13 positions matching TRBD2. In DNA form, the CDR3 reads TGCAGTGCTTCTCGACCGACTAGCGGGAGGGATACGCAGTATTTT. Protein product: CSASRPTSGRDTQYF.